The T cell receptor (beta chain) described here comes from a study of T cells after yellow fever vaccination. Findings and limits, study-wide: Booster samples showed a return of most primary-vaccination clones (around 96% CD4, 88% CD8). Abundant bulk-population clonotypes could contaminate the FACS-sorted repertoires. The secondary response showed a weaker magnitude and a faster peak, day 5 versus 15.

A universal primer site and UMIs were added as TCR cDNA was made by 5'RACE template switching. TCRdb recomputed calls from the 5' RACE reads with MiXCR, one row per CDR3 protein. The sample consists of about 96,000 distinct CDR3 sequences, almost 9% of them appearing once. The CDR3 has 15 residues. Trimming took 2 bases from V and 0 from J, leaving 10 bases between them. Germline V gene data show CDR1 as SGHRS and CDR2 as YFSETQ. The TCR sequence derives from a man between 18 and 29 years old who received the YFV17D yellow fever vaccine. Material: CD8+ T cells not binding an NS4B(214-222) dextramer, sorted from PBMCs, obtained more than 14 days after the first yellow fever vaccination. The chain carries TRBV5-1 and TRBJ2-3; no reliable D call. This chain's CDR3 is CASSFGGTSTDTQYF. The CDR3 region has the DNA TGCGCCAGCAGCTTCGGCGGTACTAGCACAGATACGCAGTATTTT.